A selection of T cell receptor beta chains follows, all from one sample in a study of blood T cells in healthy people across ages. TCRdb reprocessed the 5' RACE reads via MiXCR and lists one record per CDR3 protein. Of over 700,000 distinct CDR3 sequences detected, roughly 53% appear once; the ten largest clones hold about 42%. Source material: blood. These receptors were taken from a man older than 75 in good health. Each CDR3 is given with its conserved first and last residue. A D gene is named only where the DNA matches it firmly. Clone size is given for some rows only: seen once, a few or many times, or a class if the clone is expanded.

CDR3 DNA,CDR3 protein,V gene,D gene,clone size,J gene
TGTGCCAGCAGCCAATTCGGGAGCTCCTACGAGCAGTACTTC,CASSQFGSSYEQYF,TRBV3-1,NA,few,TRBJ2-7
TGTGCCAGCAGCCTTCCTGTAGGCTCTGAGCAGTTCTTC,CASSLPVGSEQFF,TRBV4-2,NA,once,TRBJ2-1
TGCAGTGCAGAGTACGGGGCTACAAACTACGAGCAGTACTTC,CSAEYGATNYEQYF,TRBV20-1,NA,NA,TRBJ2-7
TGTGCCAGCAGCTTACCCTCTGGCAGGGGAAGGGAGACCCAGTACTTC,CASSLPSGRGRETQYF,TRBV7-2,NA,NA,TRBJ2-5
TGCAGTGCCCTTGAGGGGGGAGGGAGAGAGACCCAGTACTTC,CSALEGGGRETQYF,TRBV20-1,NA,few,TRBJ2-5
TGTGCCTTAGGACAGGGTCGAGACGAGCAGTACTTC,CALGQGRDEQYF,TRBV10-3,TRBD1,NA,TRBJ2-7
TGTGCCAGTACCCCACGCCGGGACAGGGATAATGAGCAGTTCTTC,CASTPRRDRDNEQFF,TRBV27,TRBD1,NA,TRBJ2-1
TGTGCCAGCAGCCACGGACAGGGGGCGCCCAGGACCCAGTACTTC,CASSHGQGAPRTQYF,TRBV3-1,TRBD1,NA,TRBJ2-5
TGTGCCAGCAGTTCCCTAGTAGCGGGAGGGGTCAGATACGCGTATTTT,CASSSLVAGGVRYAYF,TRBV27,TRBD2,NA,TRBJ2-3
TGTGCCATCAGGGAGGCAGGGAGAGAAACTGAAGCTTTCTTT,CAIREAGRETEAFF,TRBV10-3,NA,NA,TRBJ1-1
TGCAGTGCTGCCGGGACTACCTCCTACAATGAGCAGTACTTC,CSAAGTTSYNEQYF,TRBV20-1,TRBD2,NA,TRBJ2-7
TGTGCCACCAGCAGAGATAGGTCAGGGACGAGGAAGACCCAGTACTTC,CATSRDRSGTRKTQYF,TRBV15,NA,NA,TRBJ2-5
TGTGCCAGCTCACCACAGGACAGGGGAATTGAGGGCTACACCTTC,CASSPQDRGIEGYTF,TRBV18,TRBD1,NA,TRBJ1-2
TGTGCCAGCAGCCAAGGCCGGAGGGGGGAGACCCAGTACTTC,CASSQGRRGETQYF,TRBV3-1,NA,NA,TRBJ2-5
TGTGCCAGCTCACCACCGGAGGCTTTCCCCTACGAGCAGTACTTC,CASSPPEAFPYEQYF,TRBV18,NA,NA,TRBJ2-7
TGTGCCAGCAGCTCTAGCGGGCCGGCCTACAATGAGCAGTTCTTC,CASSSSGPAYNEQFF,TRBV7-3,TRBD2,NA,TRBJ2-1
TGCGCCAGCAGCGACCGGGATTACACCTACGAGCAGTACTTC,CASSDRDYTYEQYF,TRBV7-9,NA,NA,TRBJ2-7
TGTGCCAGCAGCTTAGGGGGGCAGGGGGCGTCCATTCAGTACTTC,CASSLGGQGASIQYF,TRBV11-2,TRBD1,NA,TRBJ2-4
TGTGCCAGCAGCCCCTCGGACGGCCGAGGCTACACCTTC,CASSPSDGRGYTF,TRBV7-9,NA,NA,TRBJ1-2
TGCAGCGCCTTAGGGGTCACCGGGGAGCTGTTTTTT,CSALGVTGELFF,TRBV29-1,NA,NA,TRBJ2-2
TGTGCCACCAGCAGAGATCAGGCAGGAAGGGGGGAAAAACTGTTTTTT,CATSRDQAGRGEKLFF,TRBV15,NA,NA,TRBJ1-4
TGCAGTGCTAGCCTAGGGCTCAATGAGCAGTTCTTC,CSASLGLNEQFF,TRBV20-1,NA,NA,TRBJ2-1
TGTGCCAGCAGCTTAATGGCGGCAGAGACCCAGTATTTC,CASSLMAAETQYF,TRBV7-3,NA,NA,TRBJ2-5
TGCGCCAGCAGCTTGAGCGCGACTAGCACAGATACGCAGTATTTT,CASSLSATSTDTQYF,TRBV5-1,NA,NA,TRBJ2-3
TGCGCCAGCAGCCCGGAGACGGAGACCCAGTACTTC,CASSPETETQYF,TRBV5-1,NA,NA,TRBJ2-5
TGTGCCAGCAGTTACTCGTCCGACAGTTATGGCTACACCTTC,CASSYSSDSYGYTF,TRBV6-5,NA,few,TRBJ1-2
TGTGCCAGCAGCGTGACAGGGGAGAGTGGCTACACCTTC,CASSVTGESGYTF,TRBV7-8,TRBD1,NA,TRBJ1-2
TGTGCCAGCAGCTTGGCCGGGGGGGACAATGAGCAGTTCTTC,CASSLAGGDNEQFF,TRBV7-9,TRBD2,NA,TRBJ2-1
TGTGCCTCACGCCCGACGGGGGGACGGGAAAAACTGTTTTTT,CASRPTGGREKLFF,TRBV10-3,NA,NA,TRBJ1-4
TGCAGCGTTGGGAGCACCAGGGGGGAGCAGTTCTTC,CSVGSTRGEQFF,TRBV29-1,TRBD1,NA,TRBJ2-1
TGTGCCAGCAGGAAGGGAGGCCAAGAGACCCAGTACTTC,CASRKGGQETQYF,TRBV12-3/TRBV12-4,NA,NA,TRBJ2-5
TGCAGTGTTCGGGGGCAAGAGACCCAGTACTTC,CSVRGQETQYF,TRBV20-1,NA,NA,TRBJ2-5
TGTGCCAGCAGCCTCGGAGCAGGACTAGCGTCGAACACCGGGGAGCTGTTTTTT,CASSLGAGLASNTGELFF,TRBV3-1,TRBD2,NA,TRBJ2-2
TGCGCCAGCAGCCAAGGCCTAACAGGGTTTTACACCTTC,CASSQGLTGFYTF,TRBV4-1,NA,NA,TRBJ1-2
TGTGCTAGTGGTTCCGGCGTGGAGCGGGCATCCTACAATGAGCAGTTCTTC,CASGSGVERASYNEQFF,TRBV12-5,NA,few,TRBJ2-1
TGTGCCAGCAGTGAAAGGAAGACTCGCACAGATACGCAGTATTTT,CASSERKTRTDTQYF,TRBV6-1,NA,once,TRBJ2-3
TGTGCCAGCAGTGTGGACAGGCAGCCCCAGCATTTT,CASSVDRQPQHF,TRBV28,TRBD1,few,TRBJ1-5
TGCAGTGCATCGAGCGGGAACACCGGGGAGCTGTTTTTT,CSASSGNTGELFF,TRBV20-1,NA,few,TRBJ2-2
TGTGCCAGCAGCTATGGGACAGGGGGCCTCTACGAGCAGTACTTC,CASSYGTGGLYEQYF,TRBV5-5,TRBD1,few,TRBJ2-7
TGCAGCGTCCCTCCAACAGGGGGCTGGGGAGAGACCCAGTACTTC,CSVPPTGGWGETQYF,TRBV29-1,TRBD1,few,TRBJ2-5
TGTGCCAGCAGTTTACGACTAGCGGGGGGGAGCTCCTACAATGAGCAGTTCTTC,CASSLRLAGGSSYNEQFF,TRBV12-3/TRBV12-4,TRBD2,NA,TRBJ2-1
TGCAGTGCTAGATCCTCCCTAGCGGGAGTGGGTAATGAGCAGTTCTTC,CSARSSLAGVGNEQFF,TRBV20-1,TRBD2,NA,TRBJ2-1
TGCAGTGCCCTGACCAGGAGGGCGTTGGATGAGCAGTTCTTC,CSALTRRALDEQFF,TRBV20-1,NA,many,TRBJ2-1
TGTGCCAGCAGTGCCCCTAGCGGGAGTGTGGGGACCCAGTACTTC,CASSAPSGSVGTQYF,TRBV25-1,TRBD2,NA,TRBJ2-5
TGTGCCAGCAGTCCTACAGGGGATGGGAATACGCAGTATTTT,CASSPTGDGNTQYF,TRBV12-3/TRBV12-4,TRBD1,NA,TRBJ2-3
TGCAGTGCTAGTAAGTCAAGCGGGAGGGCCACTTGGAGTGAGCAGTTCTTC,CSASKSSGRATWSEQFF,TRBV20-1,TRBD2,NA,TRBJ2-1
TGTGCCAGCAGTTTATCAGGGGCAGGAATCTTCTACGAGCAGTACTTC,CASSLSGAGIFYEQYF,TRBV28,NA,NA,TRBJ2-7